Shown below are 27 T cell receptor beta chains from a single sample sequenced in a study of blood T cell repertoires in COVID-19. This table comes from immunoSEQ multiplex PCR, and its TCRdb copy is limited to in-frame clones, with some not included. This table holds approximately 300,000 clones, about nine tenths found once. The sample comprised PBMCs or T cells enriched from blood (not recorded which). The origin of the receptors is a man in his fifties or sixties who had recovered from COVID-19.

The V and J genes are TRBV5-5 and TRBJ1-3, with no clear D. This CDR3 has 12 amino acids. Trimming took 5 bases from V and 2 from J, leaving 5 bases between them. CDR1 is SGHKS and CDR2 is YYEKEE in the germline V gene (reference sequence). CDR3 region: CASRAAGNTIYF. The CDR3 DNA reads as TGTGCCAGCAGGGCTGCTGGAAACACCATATATTTT.

V is TRBV4-3 and J is TRBJ2-2; D uncertain. Trimming stripped 1 base from V and 3 bases from J, with 6 bases between. The CDR3 has 14 residues. CDR1 is LGHNA and CDR2 is YSLEER in the germline V gene. The CDR3 DNA reads TGCGCCAGCAGCCAAGCAGGTTACACCGGGGAGCTGTTTTTT. Its protein is CASSQAGYTGELFF.

The chain recombines TRBV18 with TRBJ2-5; 7 positions agree with TRBD1. Germline V gives CDR1 KGHSH, CDR2 LQKENI. The CDR3 extends over 15 amino acids. Trimming removed 4 bases from V and 0 bases from J; junction bases left unmatched: 5. The CDR3 reads CASSRAGTDQETQYF. CDR3 nucleotides: TGTGCCAGCTCACGAGCCGGGACAGACCAAGAGACCCAGTACTTC.

V usage is TRBV4-1 and J usage is TRBJ2-1; TRBD1 matches 7 bases. CDR1 and CDR2 (germline): MGHRA, YSYEKL. V shed 2 bases, J shed 7 bases, and the junction held 2 bases outside the gene matches. The CDR3 totals 13 residues. CDR3 loop: CASSQYRGNEQFF. The CDR3 coding sequence is TGCGCCAGCAGCCAATACAGGGGAAATGAGCAGTTCTTC.

The chain couples TRBV7-2 to TRBJ1-3; maybe TRBD1 (6 bases). The V end was cut by 1 base, the J end by 7 bases, with 14 bases between. CDR1 and CDR2 (germline): SGHTA, FQGNSA. This CDR3 contains 15 residues. CDR3 residues: CASSLERGGWNTIYF. CDR3 sequence (DNA): TGTGCCAGCAGCTTAGAACGTGGGGGCTGGAACACCATATATTTT.

This clone was seen just once. This chain links TRBV27 with TRBJ1-1, with D possibly matching TRBD1 (6 bases). Germline CDR1 is MNHEY and CDR2 is SMNVEV (reference sequence). V was shortened by 6 bases and J by 0 bases, with 11 bases between the two germline ends. The CDR3 consists of 14 residues. The CDR3 region has the DNA TGTGCCAGCAGATTGACAGGCCTGAACACTGAAGCTTTCTTT. It yields the protein CASRLTGLNTEAFF.

This chain joins TRBV7-3 and TRBJ2-5, with TRBD2 as a possible D gene (7 bases). CDR1 and CDR2 (germline): SGHTA, FQGTGA. The CDR3 consists of 15 residues. Deletions cut 5 bases from V and 5 bases from J, with 18 bases between. CDR3 coding DNA: TGTGCCAGCAGCCCTAGCGGTTACAGGGAGGAGACCCAGTACTTC. Protein product: CASSPSGYREETQYF.

This chain joins TRBV11-2 and TRBJ2-3; 8 bases are shared with TRBD2. The germline gives CDR1 SGHAT, CDR2 FQNNGV. The J segment lost 7 bases and the V segment lost 6 bases, leaving 12 bases of the junction unmatched. The CDR3 spans 15 residues. The CDR3 DNA sequence: TGTGCCAGCAGACGAGTAGCGGGACGGGGGAATACGCAGTATTTT. Amino acids: CASRRVAGRGNTQYF. The entire variable domain, with the rest obtained from reference TRBV11-2 and TRBJ2-3, is as follows: EAGVAQSPRYKIIEKRQSVAFWCNPISGHATLYWYQQILGQGPKLLIQFQNNGVVDDSQLPKDRFSAERLKGVDSTLKIQPAKLEDSAVYLCASRRVAGRGNTQYFGPGTRLTVL.

The CDR3 loop is CASSQVRGKIGNTIYF. The CDR3 nucleotides are TGTGCCAGCAGCCAAGTCCGGGGAAAAATCGGAAACACCATATATTTT. The rearrangement joins TRBV14 to TRBJ1-3; D call uncertain. V dropped 1 base and J dropped 4 bases, with 14 bases sitting between them. The length of the CDR3 is 16 residues. The germline CDR1 and CDR2 sequences are SGHDN and FVKESK.

The V and J genes are TRBV4-1 and TRBJ2-5, with TRBD2 identical over 8 bases. The CDR3 runs 18 residues. The ends lost 0 bases at V and 0 bases at J; junction bases unmatched: 9. Germline-derived CDR1 and CDR2 are MGHRA and YSYEKL. The CDR3, as DNA: TGCGCCAGCAGCCAAGAGACCCGACTAGCGCGTAACCAAGAGACCCAGTACTTC. Its protein is CASSQETRLARNQETQYF.

As for this clone: At the DNA level, this CDR3 is encoded by other sequences in the same sample as well. V is TRBV7-3 and J is TRBJ1-6, with 10 bases lining up with TRBD1. Losses at the gene ends were 5 bases for V and 7 bases for J; bases not matched to a gene: 2. CDR3 length equals 14 residues. Germline V gene lookup returns CDR1 SGHTA and CDR2 FQGTGA. The chain's CDR3 is CASSLDRGNSPLHF. CDR3 nucleotides: TGTGCCAGCAGCCTGGACAGGGGGAATTCACCCCTCCACTTT.

The chain recombines TRBV6-5 with TRBJ2-7; weak D call: TRBD2 (6 bases). V was clipped by 2 bases and J by 2 bases, with 13 bases between them. This CDR3 region has 15 residues. Germline CDR1 is MNHEY and CDR2 is SVGAGI. Here the CDR3 reads CASSYDMAGTYEQYF. CDR3 in DNA: TGTGCCAGCAGTTACGATATGGCGGGAACCTACGAGCAGTACTTC.

This clone was seen more than once but under ten times. The V and J genes are TRBV19 and TRBJ1-3; D possibly corresponds to TRBD1 (6 bases). The CDR3 spans 15 residues. V lost 10 bases and J 0 bases, leaving 16 bases between the germline ends. The germline V gene encodes CDR1 LNHDA and CDR2 SQIVND (reference sequence). CDR3 coding DNA: TGTGCCACCACAGGGAACCCCAACTCTGGAAACACCATATATTTT. Translated, it gives CATTGNPNSGNTIYF. The whole variable domain, remainder taken from reference TRBV19 and TRBJ1-3, is DGGITQSPKYLFRKEGQNVTLSCEQNLNHDAMYWYRQDPGQGLRLIYYSQIVNDFQKGDIAEGYSVSREKKESFPLTVTSAQKNPTAFYLCATTGNPNSGNTIYFGEGSWLTVV.

The rearrangement links TRBV29-1 to TRBJ2-5; 9 bases agree with TRBD2. The CDR3 has 16 residues. Germline CDR1 is SQVTM and CDR2 is ANQGSEA. J gave up 4 bases and V 4 bases, and 13 bases lay outside the gene matches. Here the CDR3 DNA reads TGCAGCGTTGGCCGTTGGGAGCGGGGGGCTGGAGAGACCCAGTACTTC. It translates to CSVGRWERGAGETQYF.

In DNA form, the CDR3 reads TGTGCCAGCAGCAAAGGGACAGGGGGCGCTGGGGCCAACGTCCTGACTTTC. It translates to CASSKGTGGAGANVLTF. The V and J genes are TRBV11-3 and TRBJ2-6; TRBD1 agrees at 12 bases. V gave up 5 bases and J gave up 2 bases; unmatched junction bases: 4. Germline loops: CDR1 SGHNT, CDR2 YENEEA. This CDR3 is built from 17 residues.

The chain joins TRBV24-1 to TRBJ2-1; D might be TRBD2 (6 bases). Germline V gene lookup returns CDR1 KGHDR and CDR2 SFDVKD. V lost 3 bases, J lost 5 bases, and 22 bases lay in between. The CDR3 contains 18 residues. The CDR3 here is CATSDTRGSSAIHNEQFF. The DNA for the CDR3 is TGTGCCACCAGTGATACCCGTGGGTCTAGCGCGATCCACAATGAGCAGTTCTTC.

The chain recombines TRBV4-2 with TRBJ2-3, with 10 bases matching TRBD2. This CDR3 has 20 residues. Germline lookup yields CDR1 LGHNA and CDR2 YNFKEQ. Trimming took 6 bases from V and 1 from J; bases not matched to a gene: 19. CDR3 protein: CASSKDPTSGVPSRTDTQYF. Written as DNA, the CDR3 is TGTGCCAGCAGTAAAGACCCTACTAGCGGGGTACCCTCTCGCACAGATACGCAGTATTTT.

The rearrangement links TRBV27 to TRBJ1-5, with D unresolved. Trimming shortened V by 3 bases and J by 9 bases, and 12 bases separated the two germline ends. This CDR3 has 13 amino acids. The V gene's germline CDR1 is MNHEY and CDR2 SMNVEV (reference sequence). The CDR3: CASSFGQARPQHF. The DNA of the CDR3 is TGTGCCAGCAGTTTCGGCCAGGCGCGGCCCCAGCATTTT.

The chain uses TRBV30 and TRBJ1-1; 7 nucleotides line up with TRBD1. The junction had 3 bases not matched to a gene; V was cut back by 5 bases and J by 0 bases. Germline values: CDR1 GTSNPN, CDR2 SVGIG (reference sequence). The CDR3 is 13 residues long. CDR3 DNA: TGTGCCTGGGGGGGACAGATGAACACTGAAGCTTTCTTT. Its protein product is CAWGGQMNTEAFF. Filled out from reference TRBV30 and TRBJ1-1, the complete variable domain reads SQTIHQWPATLVQPVGSPLSLECTVEGTSNPNLYWYRQAAGRGLQLLFYSVGIGQISSEVPQNLSASRPQDRQFILSSKKLLLSDSGFYLCAWGGQMNTEAFFGQGTRLTVV.

The rearrangement links TRBV6-2 or TRBV6-3 to TRBJ2-3, with 8 nucleotides matching TRBD1. The J segment lost 3 bases and the V segment lost 6 bases, leaving 17 bases of the junction unmatched. CDR3 length: 18 residues. The germline CDR1 and CDR2 sequences are MNHEY and SVGEGT. Here the CDR3 reads CASSQLPSTGDSTDTQYF. The CDR3 DNA reads TGTGCCAGCAGCCAACTCCCCTCGACAGGGGATAGTACAGATACGCAGTATTTT.

V and J are TRBV6-5 and TRBJ2-3; 7 bases align to TRBD2. V lost 8 bases to trimming and J lost 0 bases; unmatched junction nucleotides: 8. CDR3 length: 15 residues. CDR1 is MNHEY, CDR2 SVGAGI, per germline. This CDR3 is CASSLWRGSTDTQYF. The CDR3, as DNA: TGTGCCAGCTCCCTCTGGCGGGGGAGCACAGATACGCAGTATTTT.

The V gene is TRBV9, the J gene TRBJ2-1; D ambiguous. Germline V gene data show CDR1 as SGDLS and CDR2 as YYNGEE. The CDR3 extends over 15 amino acids. V was shortened by 0 bases and J by 6 bases, with 13 bases between the two germline ends. CDR3 region: CASSVGPPSSNEQFF. In DNA, the CDR3 is TGTGCCAGCAGCGTAGGTCCCCCGAGCTCCAATGAGCAGTTCTTC.

The rearrangement joins TRBV10-3 to TRBJ2-7; 9 nucleotides line up with TRBD2. V gave up 10 bases and J gave up 2 bases; unmatched junction bases: 9. This CDR3 is 14 amino acids long. Germline lookup yields CDR1 ENHRY and CDR2 SYGVKD. The CDR3 DNA reads TGTGCCACCTTGGGAGCGGGGGGTCCCTACGAGCAGTACTTC. Protein sequence: CATLGAGGPYEQYF.

The chain is built from TRBV9 and TRBJ2-3; perhaps TRBD1 as D (5 bases). Germline loops: CDR1 SGDLS, CDR2 YYNGEE. The ends were cut back, 0 bases at V and 8 bases at J, with 16 bases in the middle. The CDR3 contains 15 residues. CDR3 sequence (DNA): TGTGCCAGCAGCGTAGATACAGGCACTAAATCTACGCAGTATTTT. As protein: CASSVDTGTKSTQYF. The variable domain in full, with the rest retrieved from reference TRBV9 and TRBJ2-3, is DSGVTQTPKHLITATGQRVTLRCSPRSGDLSVYWYQQSLDQGLQFLIQYYNGEERAKGNILERFSAQQFPDLHSELNLSSLELGDSALYFCASSVDTGTKSTQYFGPGTRLTVL.

V usage is TRBV28 and J usage is TRBJ1-4; 7 positions agree with TRBD1. CDR3 length: 15 residues. Per germline, CDR1 MDHEN and CDR2 SYDVKM. The ends lost 6 bases at V and 7 bases at J; junction bases unmatched: 11. The CDR3 sequence: CASRTTGVVGEKLFF. The CDR3 nucleotides are TGTGCCAGCAGGACAACAGGGGTGGTAGGTGAAAAACTGTTTTTT.

The chain uses TRBV19 and TRBJ2-2, with a weak D call TRBD1 (5 bases). The CDR3 loop spans 16 amino acids. V was shortened by 3 bases and J by 2 bases, with 13 bases between the two germline ends. Looked up from germline, CDR1 is LNHDA and CDR2 is SQIVND (reference sequence). The CDR3 protein is CASSILNRLNTGELFF. In nucleotides, the CDR3 is TGTGCCAGTAGTATCTTAAACAGGCTAAACACCGGGGAGCTGTTTTTT.

The chain employs TRBV18 and TRBJ2-6; 10 positions agree with TRBD2. With 1 base clipped from V and 1 base from J, the junction kept 10 bases outside the gene matches. Per germline, CDR1 KGHSH and CDR2 LQKENI. The CDR3 spans 20 residues. The CDR3 is CASSPLSASGSNSGANVLTF. The CDR3 region has the DNA TGTGCCAGCTCACCACTTTCGGCTAGCGGGAGCAATTCTGGGGCCAACGTCCTGACTTTC.